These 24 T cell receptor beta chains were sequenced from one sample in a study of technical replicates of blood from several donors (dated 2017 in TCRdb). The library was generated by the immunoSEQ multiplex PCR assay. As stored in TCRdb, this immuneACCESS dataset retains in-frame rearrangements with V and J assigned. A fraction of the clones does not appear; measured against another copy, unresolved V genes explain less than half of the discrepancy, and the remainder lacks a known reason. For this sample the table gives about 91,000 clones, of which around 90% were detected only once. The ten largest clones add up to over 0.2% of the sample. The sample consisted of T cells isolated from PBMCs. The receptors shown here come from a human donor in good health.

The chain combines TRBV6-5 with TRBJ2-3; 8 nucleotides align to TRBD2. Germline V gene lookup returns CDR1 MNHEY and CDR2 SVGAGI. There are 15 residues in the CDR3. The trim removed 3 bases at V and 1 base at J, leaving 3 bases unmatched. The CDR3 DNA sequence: TGTGCCAGCAGTTATGAAGCGGGGGGCACAGATACGCAGTATTTT. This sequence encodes CASSYEAGGTDTQYF.

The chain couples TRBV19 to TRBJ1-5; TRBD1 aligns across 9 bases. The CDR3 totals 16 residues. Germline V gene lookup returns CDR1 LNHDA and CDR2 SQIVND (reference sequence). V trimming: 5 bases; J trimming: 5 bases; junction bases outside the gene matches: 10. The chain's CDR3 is CASSPTGGWRDQPQHF. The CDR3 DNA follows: TGTGCCAGTAGTCCTACAGGGGGCTGGAGGGATCAGCCCCAGCATTTT.

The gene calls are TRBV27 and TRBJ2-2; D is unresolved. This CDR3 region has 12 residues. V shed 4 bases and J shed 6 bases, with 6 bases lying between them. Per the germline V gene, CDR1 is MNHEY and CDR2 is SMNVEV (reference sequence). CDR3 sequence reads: CASSSFPGELFF. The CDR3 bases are TGTGCCAGCAGTTCATTCCCCGGGGAGCTGTTTTTT.

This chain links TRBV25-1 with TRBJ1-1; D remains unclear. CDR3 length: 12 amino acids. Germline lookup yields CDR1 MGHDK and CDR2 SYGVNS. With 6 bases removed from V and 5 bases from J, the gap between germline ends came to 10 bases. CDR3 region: CASRSGWTEAFF. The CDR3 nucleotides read TGTGCCAGCAGAAGCGGGTGGACTGAAGCTTTCTTT.

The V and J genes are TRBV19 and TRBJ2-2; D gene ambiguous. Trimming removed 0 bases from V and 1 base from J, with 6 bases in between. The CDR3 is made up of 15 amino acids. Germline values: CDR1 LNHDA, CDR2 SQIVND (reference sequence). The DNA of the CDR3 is TGTGCCAGTAGTATAGAAGGCGGGAACACCGGGGAGCTGTTTTTT. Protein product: CASSIEGGNTGELFF.

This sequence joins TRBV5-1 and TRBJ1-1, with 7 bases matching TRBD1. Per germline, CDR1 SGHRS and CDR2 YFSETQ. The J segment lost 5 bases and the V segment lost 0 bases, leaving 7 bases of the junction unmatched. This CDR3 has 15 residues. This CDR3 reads CASSLADRLYTEAFF. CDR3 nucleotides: TGCGCCAGCAGCTTGGCGGACAGGTTGTATACTGAAGCTTTCTTT.

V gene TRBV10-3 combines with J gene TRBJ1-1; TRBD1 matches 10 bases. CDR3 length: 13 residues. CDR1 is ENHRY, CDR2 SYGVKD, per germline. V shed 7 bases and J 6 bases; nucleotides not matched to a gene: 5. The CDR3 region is CAIIGQGGSEAFF. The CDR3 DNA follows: TGTGCCATCATTGGACAGGGGGGCTCTGAAGCTTTCTTT.

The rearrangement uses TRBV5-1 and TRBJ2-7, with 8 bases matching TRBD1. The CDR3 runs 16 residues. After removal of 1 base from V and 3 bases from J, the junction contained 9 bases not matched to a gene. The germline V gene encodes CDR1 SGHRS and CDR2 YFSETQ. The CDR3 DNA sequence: TGCGCCAGCAGCTTGACAGGGGGGAACCCGATCTACGAGCAGTACTTC. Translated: CASSLTGGNPIYEQYF.

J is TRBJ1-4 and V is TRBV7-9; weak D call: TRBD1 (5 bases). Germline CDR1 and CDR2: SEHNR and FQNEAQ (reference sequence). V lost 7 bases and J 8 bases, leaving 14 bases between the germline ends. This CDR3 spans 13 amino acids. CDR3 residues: CASTLPGGEKLFF. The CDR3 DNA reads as TGTGCCAGCACCCTCCCTGGGGGGGAAAAACTGTTTTTT.

Here the CDR3 DNA reads TGTGCCAGCAGTTCCTCGGACAGGCCCGCGGACTATGGCTACACCTTC. Translating gives CASSSSDRPADYGYTF. The V gene is TRBV28, the J gene TRBJ1-2, with 7 bases fitting TRBD1. The CDR3 contains 16 residues. Germline V CDR1 and CDR2: MDHEN, SYDVKM. Trimming at V came to 4 bases and at J to 3 bases, leaving 11 bases not matched to a gene.

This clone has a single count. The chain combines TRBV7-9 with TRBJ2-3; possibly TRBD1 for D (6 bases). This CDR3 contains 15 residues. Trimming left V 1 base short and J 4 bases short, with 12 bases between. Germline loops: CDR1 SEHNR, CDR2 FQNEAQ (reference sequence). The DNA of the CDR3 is TGTGCCAGCAGCTTAGGGGGGCCGAGATCAGATACGCAGTATTTT. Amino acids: CASSLGGPRSDTQYF.

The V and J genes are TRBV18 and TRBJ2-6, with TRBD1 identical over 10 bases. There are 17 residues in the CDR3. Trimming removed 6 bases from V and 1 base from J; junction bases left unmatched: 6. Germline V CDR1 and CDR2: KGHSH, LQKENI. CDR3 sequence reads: CASSLGQGRSGANVLTF. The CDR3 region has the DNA TGTGCCAGCTCCCTGGGACAGGGGAGGTCTGGGGCCAACGTCCTGACTTTC.

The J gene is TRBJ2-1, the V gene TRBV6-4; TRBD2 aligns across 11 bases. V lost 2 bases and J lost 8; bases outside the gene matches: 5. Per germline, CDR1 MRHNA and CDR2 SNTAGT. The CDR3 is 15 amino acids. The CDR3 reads CASSDQTSGVDEQFF. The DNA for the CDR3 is TGTGCCAGCAGTGACCAGACTAGCGGGGTCGATGAGCAGTTCTTC.

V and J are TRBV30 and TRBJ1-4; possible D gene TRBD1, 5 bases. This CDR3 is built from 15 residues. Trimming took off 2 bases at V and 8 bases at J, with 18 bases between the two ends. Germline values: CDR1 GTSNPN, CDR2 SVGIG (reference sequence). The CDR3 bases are TGTGCCTGGAGTTTTTCTCCGGGACTAGGGGAAAAACTGTTTTTT. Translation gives CAWSFSPGLGEKLFF.

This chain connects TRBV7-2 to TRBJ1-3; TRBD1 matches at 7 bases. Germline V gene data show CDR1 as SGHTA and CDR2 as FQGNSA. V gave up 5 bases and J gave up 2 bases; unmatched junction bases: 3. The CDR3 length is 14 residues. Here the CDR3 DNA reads TGTGCCAGCAGCCCCGGGACAGCTGGAAACACCATATATTTT. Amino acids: CASSPGTAGNTIYF.

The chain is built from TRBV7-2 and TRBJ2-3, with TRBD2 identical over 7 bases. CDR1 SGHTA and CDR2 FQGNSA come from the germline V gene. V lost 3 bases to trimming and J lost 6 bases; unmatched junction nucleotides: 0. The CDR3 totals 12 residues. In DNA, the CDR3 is TGTGCCAGCAGCTTCGGGGGGGATACGCAGTATTTT. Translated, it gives CASSFGGDTQYF.

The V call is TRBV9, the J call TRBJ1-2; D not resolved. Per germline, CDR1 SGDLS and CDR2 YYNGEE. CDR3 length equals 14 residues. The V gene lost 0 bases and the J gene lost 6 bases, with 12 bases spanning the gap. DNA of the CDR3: TGTGCCAGCAGCGTAGAAGGGAGGGCTCATGGCTACACCTTC. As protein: CASSVEGRAHGYTF.

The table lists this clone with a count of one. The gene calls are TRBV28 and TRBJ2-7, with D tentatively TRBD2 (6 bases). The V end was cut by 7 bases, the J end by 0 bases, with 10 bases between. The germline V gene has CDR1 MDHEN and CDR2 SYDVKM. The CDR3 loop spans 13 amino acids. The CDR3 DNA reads TGTGCCAGCACTGACGGGAGCTCCTACGAGCAGTACTTC. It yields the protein CASTDGSSYEQYF.

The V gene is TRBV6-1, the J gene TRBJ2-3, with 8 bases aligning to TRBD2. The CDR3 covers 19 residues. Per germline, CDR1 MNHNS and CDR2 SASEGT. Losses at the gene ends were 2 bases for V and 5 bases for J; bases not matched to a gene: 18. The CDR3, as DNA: TGTGCCAGCAGTGAACCTTTCCTAGAGACTAGCGATTCTAAAGATACGCAGTATTTT. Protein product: CASSEPFLETSDSKDTQYF.

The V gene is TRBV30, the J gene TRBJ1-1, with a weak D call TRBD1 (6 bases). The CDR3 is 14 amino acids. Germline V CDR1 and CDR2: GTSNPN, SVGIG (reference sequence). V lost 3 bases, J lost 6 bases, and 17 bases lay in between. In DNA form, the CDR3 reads TGTGCCTGGAGGAGGGCCGGGGGGGGCGCTGAAGCTTTCTTT. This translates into CAWRRAGGGAEAFF.

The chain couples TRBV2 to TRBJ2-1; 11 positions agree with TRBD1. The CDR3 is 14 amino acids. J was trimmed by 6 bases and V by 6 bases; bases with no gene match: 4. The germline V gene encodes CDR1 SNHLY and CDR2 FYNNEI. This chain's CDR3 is CASSPGQGGNEQFF. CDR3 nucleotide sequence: TGTGCCAGCAGCCCGGGACAGGGGGGCAATGAGCAGTTCTTC.

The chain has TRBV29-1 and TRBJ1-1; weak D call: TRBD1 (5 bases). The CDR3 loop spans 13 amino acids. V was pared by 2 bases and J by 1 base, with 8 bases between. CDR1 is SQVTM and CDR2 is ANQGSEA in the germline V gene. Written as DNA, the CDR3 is TGCAGCGTTGAATTCCAGGGGAACACTGAAGCTTTCTTT. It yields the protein CSVEFQGNTEAFF.

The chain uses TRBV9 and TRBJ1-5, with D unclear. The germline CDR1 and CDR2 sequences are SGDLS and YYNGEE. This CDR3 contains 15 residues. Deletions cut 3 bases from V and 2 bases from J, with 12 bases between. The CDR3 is CASSAGTAGNQPQHF. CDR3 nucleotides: TGTGCCAGCAGCGCAGGCACGGCCGGCAATCAGCCCCAGCATTTT. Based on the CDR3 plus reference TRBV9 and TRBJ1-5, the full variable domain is DSGVTQTPKHLITATGQRVTLRCSPRSGDLSVYWYQQSLDQGLQFLIQYYNGEERAKGNILERFSAQQFPDLHSELNLSSLELGDSALYFCASSAGTAGNQPQHFGDGTRLSIL.

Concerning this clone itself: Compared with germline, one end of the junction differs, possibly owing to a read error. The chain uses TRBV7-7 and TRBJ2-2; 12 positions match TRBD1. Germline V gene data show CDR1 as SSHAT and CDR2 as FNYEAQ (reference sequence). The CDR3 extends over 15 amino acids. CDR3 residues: CASSWGQGANGELFF. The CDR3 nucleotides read TGTGCTAGCAGCTGGGGACAGGGGGCTAACGGGGAGCTGTTTTTT.